This T cell receptor (beta chain) comes out of a study of response to subunit inactivated influenza vaccine. In TCRdb, the RT-PCR reads were re-called with MiXCR into one record per CDR3 protein. Among approximately 520,000 distinct CDR3 sequences listed, more than 15% were seen once. Broader study findings: Authors suggested seasonal influenza vaccinations each recruit few new T cells.

Details on this clonotype: Its antigen is undetermined.

The TCR was taken from a man aged 50-75 years who received an inactivated influenza vaccine. The sample in question was CD4+ T cells sorted from PBMCs, obtained around 25 months after vaccination.

The DNA of the CDR3 is TGTGCCAGCAGCTTCTCCCGAACCGGTGAGCAGTTCTTC. Translation: CASSFSRTGEQFF. The chain uses TRBV7-3 and TRBJ2-1; no firm D call. Trimming took 3 bases from V and 9 from J, leaving 12 bases between them. Per the germline V gene, CDR1 is SGHTA and CDR2 is FQGTGA. The CDR3 extends over 13 amino acids.